This record covers a single T cell receptor beta chain. The target antigen is unknown. This sample stems from a study of cytomegalovirus exposure and HLA in healthy donors. With V trimmed by 5 bases and J by 4 bases, 3 bases remained unmatched. CDR1 and CDR2 (germline): SEHNR, FQNEAQ (reference sequence). The CDR3 has 15 amino acids. Study-wide results and limits: Earlier findings revealed that most TCR beta V segments proved productive either about 87% or about 30% of the time.

Amplification used 60 Vbeta primers and 13 Jbeta primers. Under the authors' procedure: Unique TCR beta chains totaled 80 million to 100 million in a later count, with roughly 11 million of them shared. Libraries were prepared by immunoSEQ multiplex PCR; TCRdb keeps only in-frame clonotypes and omits some of them. V and J calls and clone size follow that table, whereas D and trimming were derived from the DNA. The data contain 100,000 to 150,000 clones, about 78% of them singletons. The receptor comes from a female donor in good health and CMV-seronegative. The sample comprised PBMCs. The chain combines TRBV7-9 with TRBJ2-5; 14 bases match TRBD2. CDR3 loop: CASSRLAGGGETQYF. CDR3 nucleotide sequence: TGTGCCAGCAGCCGACTAGCGGGGGGGGGAGAGACCCAGTACTTC.